This T cell receptor beta chain is drawn from a study of Ad26.COV2.S vaccination and SARS-CoV-2 variants. Sequencing used immunoSEQ multiplex PCR; TCRdb keeps in-frame clones, though not all of them. The table records about 350,000 clones, approximately 81% of them present only once. Only a few counts were recorded for this clone. The treatment was: around 19 received Ad26.COV2.S at low or high dose, single or two shots; roughly 5 received placebo; per-sample allocation not given. Vaccine and placebo recipients were sampled on day 63 after the first injection. Germline V lookup: CDR1 GTSNPN, CDR2 SVGIG (reference sequence). The CDR3 loop spans 13 amino acids. Losses at the gene ends were 7 bases for V and 7 bases for J; bases not matched to a gene: 8.

This receptor was obtained from a person between 18 and 60 years old who received the Ad26.COV2.S COVID-19 vaccine or a placebo. The chain combines TRBV30 with TRBJ2-1, with 9 positions matching TRBD2. This specimen was peripheral blood, taken in a trial of Ad26.COV2.S vaccine versus placebo. This CDR3 is CASLAGKRNEQFF. The CDR3 DNA sequence: TGTGCCTCCCTAGCGGGAAAAAGAAATGAGCAGTTCTTC. Using reference TRBV30 and TRBJ2-1 for the parts outside the CDR3, the full variable domain is SQTIHQWPATLVQPVGSPLSLECTVEGTSNPNLYWYRQAAGRGLQLLFYSVGIGQISSEVPQNLSASRPQDRQFILSSKKLLLSDSGFYLCASLAGKRNEQFFGPGTRLTVL.